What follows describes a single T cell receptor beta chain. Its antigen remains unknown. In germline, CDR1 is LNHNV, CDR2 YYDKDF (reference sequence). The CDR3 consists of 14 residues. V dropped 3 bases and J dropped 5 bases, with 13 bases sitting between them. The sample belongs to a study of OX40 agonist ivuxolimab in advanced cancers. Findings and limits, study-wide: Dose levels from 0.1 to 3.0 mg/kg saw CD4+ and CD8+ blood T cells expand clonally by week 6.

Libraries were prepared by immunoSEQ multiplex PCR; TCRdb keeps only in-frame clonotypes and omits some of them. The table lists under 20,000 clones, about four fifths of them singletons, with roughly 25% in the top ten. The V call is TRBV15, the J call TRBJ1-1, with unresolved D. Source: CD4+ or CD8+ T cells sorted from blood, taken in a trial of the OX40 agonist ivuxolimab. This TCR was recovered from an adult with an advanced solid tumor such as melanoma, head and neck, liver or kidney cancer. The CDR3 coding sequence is TGTGCCACCAGCAGCCCTGCTTCGGGAACTGAAGCTTTCTTT. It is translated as CATSSPASGTEAFF.